What follows are 23 T cell receptor beta chains derived from one specimen sequenced in a study of identical twins. TCRdb analysed the 5' RACE reads with MiXCR anew, one entry per CDR3 protein. The table includes about 890,000 distinct CDR3 sequences, about 12% detected once. A further study also used this sample, focusing on yellow fever vaccine responses in identical twins.

Source material: PBMCs. These receptors all stem from a woman younger than 35 in good health.

This clonotype was picked up a small number of times. The chain has TRBV5-1 and TRBJ2-2; D possibly corresponds to TRBD2 (6 bases). The germline gives CDR1 SGHRS, CDR2 YFSETQ. The CDR3 sequence is 16 residues long. V was pared by 4 bases and J by 4 bases, with 17 bases between. The CDR3 is CASSNTPSVSTGELFF. As DNA, the CDR3 is TGCGCCAGCAGCAACACCCCTAGCGTGAGCACCGGGGAGCTGTTTTTT.

This clonotype was detected a few times. The chain employs TRBV27 and TRBJ1-2, with D perhaps TRBD1 (5 bases). Trimming removed 6 bases at V and 6 bases at J, with 14 bases between. This CDR3 has 13 residues. Per the germline V gene, CDR1 is MNHEY and CDR2 is SMNVEV (reference sequence). CDR3 sequence (DNA): TGTGCCAGCAGCCCAGGGAGAGTTGATGGCTACACCTTC. It yields the protein CASSPGRVDGYTF.

This clonotype has a handful of counts. This chain links TRBV28 with TRBJ2-1; D gene uncertain. The CDR3 sequence is 14 residues long. Germline V gene sequence: CDR1 MDHEN, CDR2 SYDVKM. Trimming took 5 bases from V and 9 from J, leaving 17 bases between them. CDR3 nucleotides: TGTGCCAGCAGTCTGGCGACACGAGTAACTGAGCAGTTCTTC. Encoded protein: CASSLATRVTEQFF.

This clonotype was recorded many times. The CDR3 nucleotides are TGTGCCAGCAGCACGGGACTAGCGGACTACAATGAGCAGTTCTTC. This translates into CASSTGLADYNEQFF. The V gene is TRBV28, the J gene TRBJ2-1; the match to TRBD2 covers 11 bases. V lost 6 bases to trimming and J lost 3 bases; unmatched junction nucleotides: 4. CDR1 MDHEN and CDR2 SYDVKM come from the germline V gene. The CDR3 spans 15 residues. Supplemented by reference TRBV28 and TRBJ2-1, the full variable domain reads DVKVTQSSRYLVKRTGEKVFLECVQDMDHENMFWYRQDPGLGLRLIYFSYDVKMKEKGDIPEGYSVSREKKERFSLILESASTNQTSMYLCASSTGLADYNEQFFGPGTRLTVL.

The rearrangement joins TRBV28 to TRBJ1-2, with D hard to call. V was trimmed by 3 bases and J by 0 bases, leaving 5 bases between them. This CDR3 has 13 residues. Germline V gene lookup returns CDR1 MDHEN and CDR2 SYDVKM. CDR3 residues: CASSLKTNYGYTF. CDR3 DNA sequence: TGTGCCAGCAGTTTGAAGACTAACTATGGCTACACCTTC.

The V call is TRBV15, the J call TRBJ2-3, with D tentatively TRBD1 (5 bases). Germline V lookup: CDR1 LNHNV, CDR2 YYDKDF (reference sequence). Trimming left V 0 bases short and J 3 bases short, with 19 bases between. The CDR3 extends over 18 amino acids. CDR3 DNA sequence: TGTGCCACCAGCAGAGACCCCCGGGTGTCCAGGGTAACAGATACGCAGTATTTT. This gives the protein CATSRDPRVSRVTDTQYF.

This clonotype turned up a few times. The chain couples TRBV5-1 to TRBJ2-6; the match to TRBD1 covers 7 bases. The length of the CDR3 is 20 residues. Per germline, CDR1 SGHRS and CDR2 YFSETQ. V trimming: 0 bases; J trimming: 0 bases; junction bases outside the gene matches: 12. The CDR3 DNA sequence: TGCGCCAGCAGCTTGGTCATACCCGGGACAGCCCCCTCTGGGGCCAACGTCCTGACTTTC. It specifies CASSLVIPGTAPSGANVLTF.

This clonotype was counted only a few times. The chain carries TRBV14 and TRBJ2-4, with 9 positions matching TRBD2. The ends lost 0 bases at V and 8 bases at J; junction bases unmatched: 8. The germline gives CDR1 SGHDN, CDR2 FVKESK. This CDR3 has 16 residues. The CDR3 DNA reads TGTGCCAGCAGCCAAGACACTAGCGGGCCCAGCCACATTCAGTACTTC. Its protein is CASSQDTSGPSHIQYF.

This clonotype was seen more than once but under ten times. The J gene is TRBJ2-5, the V gene TRBV4-1; D is undetermined. The germline V and J ends were trimmed by 0 bases and 5 bases, with 10 bases remaining between them. Germline assignment: CDR1 MGHRA and CDR2 YSYEKL. This CDR3 is 14 amino acids long. The CDR3 DNA reads as TGCGCCAGCAGCCAAGAAACGTGGCGGGAGACCCAGTACTTC. Its protein product is CASSQETWRETQYF.

Many counts were recorded for this clonotype. The rearrangement links TRBV28 to TRBJ2-7; 7 bases line up with TRBD2. In germline, CDR1 is MDHEN, CDR2 SYDVKM. This CDR3 is 17 amino acids long. J lost 1 base, V lost 3 bases, and 12 bases had no gene match. The CDR3 DNA follows: TGTGCCAGCAGTTTTGCTTCACTCGCGGGAGTGTCCTACGAGCAGTACTTC. It specifies CASSFASLAGVSYEQYF.

J is TRBJ2-7 and V is TRBV4-1; D might be TRBD2 (6 bases). The germline V gene encodes CDR1 MGHRA and CDR2 YSYEKL. V lost 1 base and J 7 bases, leaving 17 bases between the germline ends. The CDR3 consists of 15 residues. CDR3 sequence reads: CASSQVSWLAREQYF. CDR3 coding DNA: TGCGCCAGCAGCCAAGTAAGTTGGCTAGCGAGGGAGCAGTACTTC.

J is TRBJ2-5 and V is TRBV20-1; the match to TRBD2 covers 13 bases. CDR1 is DFQATT and CDR2 is SNEGSKA in the germline V gene (reference sequence). With 0 bases clipped from V and 5 bases from J, the junction kept 3 bases outside the gene matches. The CDR3 is made up of 15 amino acids. CDR3 loop: CSARDRLAGGETQYF. In nucleotides, the CDR3 is TGCAGTGCTAGAGATCGACTAGCGGGAGGTGAGACCCAGTACTTC.

The chain employs TRBV12-3 or TRBV12-4 and TRBJ1-2; 9 bases fit TRBD1. The CDR3 contains 15 residues. The V gene end was trimmed by 3 bases and the J gene end by 2 bases; junction bases not matched to a gene: 4. CDR3 region: CASSFLQGANYGYTF. The DNA of the CDR3 is TGTGCCAGCAGTTTCCTACAGGGGGCCAACTATGGCTACACCTTC.

There are a few counts of this clonotype. The gene calls are TRBV10-3 and TRBJ1-2; possible D gene TRBD1, 6 bases. From germline, CDR1 is ENHRY and CDR2 SYGVKD. V lost 3 bases and J 3 bases, leaving 11 bases between the germline ends. The CDR3 totals 14 residues. The CDR3: CAISDGRGDYGYTF. The CDR3 DNA reads TGTGCCATCAGTGACGGAAGGGGGGACTATGGCTACACCTTC.

In its sample, this clonotype was seen a few times. V is TRBV21-1 and J is TRBJ2-7. TRBV21-1 is a pseudogene. This CDR3 region has 12 residues. The CDR3 reads CASSNEFEEQYV. The CDR3 DNA reads TGTGCCAGCAGCAATGAGTTTGAGGAGCAGTACGTC.

The CDR3 here is CSANTGTSGSNEQFF. The CDR3 DNA follows: TGCAGTGCCAATACCGGGACTAGCGGGAGCAATGAGCAGTTCTTC. This rearrangement joins TRBV20-1 to TRBJ2-1; 14 bases align to TRBD2. V shed 6 bases and J 6 bases; nucleotides not matched to a gene: 7. From germline, CDR1 is DFQATT and CDR2 SNEGSKA (reference sequence). The CDR3 is 15 residues long.

This clonotype was detected a few times. The chain joins TRBV20-1 to TRBJ2-1, with D unresolved. This CDR3 region has 12 residues. The V end lost 5 bases, the J end lost 5 bases, and 10 bases lay between the germline ends. Germline CDR1 and CDR2: DFQATT and SNEGSKA (reference sequence). The CDR3, as DNA: TGCAGTGCTCCAGACATAGACAATGAGCAGTTCTTC. Its translation: CSAPDIDNEQFF.

This clonotype was seen a handful of times. The chain combines TRBV4-1 with TRBJ1-1, with 8 bases that match TRBD1. The CDR3 runs to 16 residues. Germline CDR1 is MGHRA and CDR2 is YSYEKL. V dropped 1 base and J dropped 6; count of bases not matched to a gene: 10. The CDR3 reads CASSQVLWQGAPEAFF. The DNA of the CDR3 is TGCGCCAGCAGCCAAGTGCTTTGGCAGGGGGCGCCTGAAGCTTTCTTT.

V usage is TRBV12-3 or TRBV12-4 and J usage is TRBJ2-3; unclear D gene. Trimming removed 7 bases at V and 0 bases at J, with 14 bases between. There are 15 residues in the CDR3. The CDR3 sequence is CASTLSMISTDTQYF. The CDR3 bases are TGTGCCAGCACCCTATCCATGATTAGCACAGATACGCAGTATTTT.

This clonotype was counted between two and nine times. The genes are TRBV28 and TRBJ1-5; TRBD1 might be the D (6 bases). Germline assignment: CDR1 MDHEN and CDR2 SYDVKM. The V end was cut by 7 bases, the J end by 2 bases, with 18 bases between. The length of the CDR3 is 16 residues. CDR3 loop: CASTPDTSGGNQPQHF. The CDR3 nucleotides read TGTGCCAGCACCCCGGATACGTCAGGGGGCAATCAGCCCCAGCATTTT.

In this sample, this clonotype turned up a few times. J is TRBJ2-3 and V is TRBV3-1; D is possibly TRBD1 (5 bases). From germline, CDR1 is LGHDT and CDR2 YNNKEL (reference sequence). The CDR3 has 13 amino acids. Trimming left V 1 base short and J 6 bases short, with 8 bases between. The CDR3 nucleotides read TGTGCCAGCAGCCAAGGACAGTTCGATACGCAGTATTTT. It specifies CASSQGQFDTQYF.

This clonotype appeared a few times. This chain connects TRBV20-1 to TRBJ2-3; 7 bases match TRBD2. The ends lost 2 bases at V and 3 bases at J; junction bases unmatched: 5. Germline V CDR1 and CDR2: DFQATT, SNEGSKA (reference sequence). The CDR3 sequence is 14 residues long. This CDR3 reads CSARTSEGTDTQYF. The CDR3 DNA is TGCAGTGCTAGAACTAGCGAGGGAACAGATACGCAGTATTTT.

Only a few counts were recorded for this clonotype. This chain connects TRBV12-3 or TRBV12-4 to TRBJ2-1, with D maybe TRBD2 (5 bases). The CDR3 length is 16 residues. Trimming took 6 bases from V and 0 from J, leaving 15 bases between them. The CDR3 loop reads CASSPPSRGSYNEQFF. CDR3 sequence (DNA): TGTGCCAGCAGCCCCCCCTCCCGGGGCTCCTACAATGAGCAGTTCTTC.